These 13 T cell receptor beta chains were sequenced from one sample in a study of shared clonotypes between healthy human individuals. Positively selected for CCR7, the CD45RO-negative cells used as naive CD8 cells excluded terminally differentiated effector memory CD45RA+ cells. Generated by immunoSEQ multiplex PCR, the TCRdb table keeps only in-frame clones and is missing some. The data contain about 2.2 million clones, roughly 93% of them seen just once; the ten biggest clones take up less than 2%. Material for sequencing was naive CD8+ T cells from PBMCs. Every receptor here comes from a man younger than 30 in good health. Some clones in this sample may be carry-over from other donors' samples.

The J gene is TRBJ1-1, the V gene TRBV6-6; D unclear. Germline V lookup: CDR1 MNHNY, CDR2 SVGAGI (reference sequence). Deletions cut 4 bases from V and 4 bases from J, with 10 bases between. This CDR3 spans 13 amino acids. CDR3 region: CASSSDWATEAFF. As DNA, the CDR3 is TGTGCCAGCAGTTCGGACTGGGCCACTGAAGCTTTCTTT.

J is TRBJ2-7 and V is TRBV28; D uncertain. This CDR3 comprises 15 residues. Germline V gene data show CDR1 as MDHEN and CDR2 as SYDVKM. Trimming took 6 bases from V and 4 from J, leaving 19 bases between them. The CDR3 spells CASSPTATSRYEQYF. For the CDR3, the DNA is TGTGCCAGCAGCCCAACAGCGACGTCTCGTTACGAGCAGTACTTC. Based on the CDR3 plus reference TRBV28 and TRBJ2-7, the full variable domain is DVKVTQSSRYLVKRTGEKVFLECVQDMDHENMFWYRQDPGLGLRLIYFSYDVKMKEKGDIPEGYSVSREKKERFSLILESASTNQTSMYLCASSPTATSRYEQYFGPGTRLTVT.

J is TRBJ2-4 and V is TRBV19, with D perhaps given as TRBD1 or TRBD2 (5 bases each). CDR3 length: 15 residues. Germline lookup yields CDR1 LNHDA and CDR2 SQIVND (reference sequence). V lost 6 bases, J lost 3 bases, and 15 bases lay in between. This CDR3 reads CASSVGTVDKNIQYF. The CDR3, as DNA: TGTGCCAGTAGCGTGGGGACGGTGGACAAAAACATTCAGTACTTC. Full variable domain (remainder filled in from reference TRBV19 and TRBJ2-4): DGGITQSPKYLFRKEGQNVTLSCEQNLNHDAMYWYRQDPGQGLRLIYYSQIVNDFQKGDIAEGYSVSREKKESFPLTVTSAQKNPTAFYLCASSVGTVDKNIQYFGAGTRLSVL.

The V call is TRBV7-3, the J call TRBJ2-1; 11 nucleotides align to TRBD2. The CDR3 runs to 17 residues. Germline V CDR1 and CDR2: SGHTA, FQGTGA. The V and J ends lost 0 bases and 10 bases, in that order; junction bases with no gene match: 11. In nucleotides, the CDR3 is TGTGCCAGCAGCTTAACGTTGATTAGCGGGAGGGCCGGAGAGCAGTTCTTC. Translation gives CASSLTLISGRAGEQFF.

This clone was detected only a few times. The same CDR3 can be traced to other DNA sequences in this sample. V and J are TRBV6-1 and TRBJ2-7; D remains unclear. The V gene lost 2 bases and the J gene lost 2 bases, with 1 base spanning the gap. The CDR3 extends over 11 amino acids. Germline V gene sequence: CDR1 MNHNS, CDR2 SASEGT. Here the CDR3 reads CASSEPYEQYF. For the CDR3, the DNA is TGTGCCAGCAGTGAACCCTACGAGCAGTACTTC.

The chain employs TRBV27 and TRBJ2-7; tentatively, D is TRBD1 (5 bases). The length of the CDR3 is 15 residues. Trimming stripped 5 bases from V and 2 bases from J, with 16 bases between. Germline CDR1 MNHEY, CDR2 SMNVEV (reference sequence). CDR3 sequence: CASSLTQGIAYEQYF. The CDR3 region has the DNA TGTGCCAGCAGTCTAACCCAGGGAATTGCCTACGAGCAGTACTTC.

The V call is TRBV6-5, the J call TRBJ1-5, with TRBD1 identical over 9 bases. Germline V CDR1 and CDR2: MNHEY, SVGAGI. V dropped 6 bases and J dropped 7; count of bases not matched to a gene: 7. The CDR3 is 14 residues long. The CDR3 loop is CASRMRTGVQPQHF. DNA of the CDR3: TGTGCCAGCAGGATGCGGACAGGGGTCCAGCCCCAGCATTTT.

The gene calls are TRBV10-2 and TRBJ2-7, with TRBD2 identical over 9 bases. CDR1 and CDR2 from the germline V gene are WSHSY and SAAADI. Trimming cost V 8 bases and J 3 bases; bases outside gene matches: 8. The length of the CDR3 is 14 residues. DNA for the CDR3: TGCGCCAGCGCCGGGACTAGCAGACTCTACGAGCAGTACTTC. Translated, it gives CASAGTSRLYEQYF.

This chain links TRBV6-4 with TRBJ1-2; D possibly corresponds to TRBD1 (5 bases). V shed 7 bases and J shed 2 bases, with 23 bases lying between them. The V gene's germline CDR1 is MRHNA and CDR2 SNTAGT. The CDR3 covers 17 residues. CDR3 region: CASTYSSRAGVNYGYTF. CDR3 nucleotides: TGTGCCAGCACTTATTCCTCACGGGCGGGGGTCAACTATGGCTACACCTTC.

The chain employs TRBV29-1 and TRBJ2-2; no firm D call. Germline values: CDR1 SQVTM, CDR2 ANQGSEA. The CDR3 contains 13 residues. Trimming took 7 bases from V and 0 from J, leaving 9 bases between them. CDR3 sequence reads: CSARATNTGELFF. CDR3 bases: TGCAGCGCTCGGGCAACGAACACCGGGGAGCTGTTTTTT.

The chain carries TRBV7-9 and TRBJ1-4; D unclear. The germline CDR1 and CDR2 sequences are SEHNR and FQNEAQ (reference sequence). V lost 1 base to trimming and J lost 4 bases, with 7 bases between them. The CDR3 is 14 residues long. The CDR3 coding sequence is TGTGCCAGCAGCTTAGGAGGAGTTAATGAAAAACTGTTTTTT. It is translated as CASSLGGVNEKLFF.

As regards this clone: Just one base apart from a much larger clone, this may be a read error. The chain joins TRBV7-7 to TRBJ2-7, with D possibly being TRBD2 (6 bases). CDR1 is SSHAT and CDR2 is FNYEAQ in the germline V gene (reference sequence). The CDR3 loop spans 13 amino acids. Trimming took 0 bases from V and 3 from J, leaving 6 bases between them. The chain's CDR3 is CASSLAGGYEQYF. CDR3 sequence (DNA): TGTGCCAGCAGCTTAGCGGGAGGCTACGAGCAGTACTTC.

On this clone itself: Other DNA variants within this sample encode the same CDR3. The chain joins TRBV7-6 to TRBJ2-7, with a tentative D call TRBD2 (6 bases). Germline V lookup: CDR1 SGHVS, CDR2 FNYEAQ. CDR3 length equals 15 residues. V lost 1 base and J lost 2, with 12 bases in between. The CDR3 loop reads CASSLEGGLTYEQYF. The CDR3 DNA sequence: TGTGCCAGCAGCTTAGAGGGAGGTCTAACCTACGAGCAGTACTTC.